The clone carrying this T cell receptor beta chain came up a few times. The target antigen is unknown. Unique molecular identifiers were carried by the TCR beta cDNA libraries. Input amounts of about 0.85 to 10 million T cells were used. These gave roughly 0.5 million cDNA molecules, so each molecule approximated one T cell. TCRdb itself ran the PCR reads through MiXCR, one entry per CDR3 protein. Of 650,000 to 850,000 distinct CDR3 sequences in the sample, about 45% were seen once. This sample was included in a study of post-analysis software for immune sequencing data. Across the whole study: Recorded subtypes: relapsing-remitting, secondary progressive, progressive-relapsing; some patients unannotated.

The CDR3 has 16 amino acids. Germline CDR1 SEHNR, CDR2 FQNEAQ (reference sequence). V shed 3 bases, J shed 2 bases, and the junction held 7 bases outside the gene matches. Notes on the study in general: The study found TRBV5-6, TRBV5-1 and TRBV20-1 among 4 or 5 TRBV segments more frequent in patients than controls. Analysis by F measure revealed that same-batch samples clustered strongly together.

This TCR was recovered from a girl aged 10 to 17 with multiple sclerosis. Sequenced sample: blood. The chain has TRBV7-9 and TRBJ2-5; 9 bases map to TRBD2. The chain's CDR3 is CASSLAGTSRQETQYF. The CDR3 nucleotides are TGTGCCAGCAGCTTGGCTGGGACTAGCAGGCAAGAGACCCAGTACTTC. The entire variable domain, with the rest obtained from reference TRBV7-9 and TRBJ2-5, is as follows: DTGVSQNPRHKITKRGQNVTFRCDPISEHNRLYWYRQTLGQGPEFLTYFQNEAQLEKSRLLSDRFSAERPKGSFSTLEIQRTEQGDSAMYLCASSLAGTSRQETQYFGPGTRLLVL.